This T cell receptor beta chain was sequenced for a study of control samples from healthy donors and cancer patients. In germline, CDR1 is DFQATT, CDR2 SNEGSKA (reference sequence). The ends were cut back, 8 bases at V and 6 bases at J, with 10 bases in the middle. The CDR3 runs 10 residues. The assay was immunoSEQ multiplex PCR, and TCRdb's table has in-frame clones only and misses some. The sample consists of roughly 34,000 clones, 70% to 90% of them appearing once. V gene TRBV20-1 combines with J gene TRBJ1-1; D unresolved. Sample: PBMCs. The TCR originated in a woman in her forties with lung cancer. CDR3 sequence reads: CSHSVSEAFF. CDR3 nucleotide sequence: TGCAGTCACAGTGTCTCTGAAGCTTTCTTT.